There are a few counts of the clone carrying this T cell receptor beta chain. The V gene lost 7 bases and the J gene lost 0 bases, with 10 bases spanning the gap. CDR3 length: 14 residues. Germline V gives CDR1 LNHDA, CDR2 SQIVND (reference sequence). Produced via immunoSEQ multiplex PCR; TCRdb's table is partial and in-frame only. This sample carries under 350,000 clones, 80% to 90% of them seen once, and the ten largest clones take 4% to 5.5%. This specimen comes from a study of blood T cell repertoires in COVID-19. The chain recombines TRBV19 with TRBJ1-3; no firm D call. This sequence was found in a woman aged 40 to 50 with acute COVID-19. The sample was PBMCs or T cells enriched from blood (not recorded which). CDR3 nucleotide sequence: TGTGCCAGTACCGGGAGGTTCTCTGGAAACACCATATATTTT. This encodes CASTGRFSGNTIYF.